A single TCR beta chain is shown here with its context. Its cognate antigen is unknown. The time point is: patch test 2, 6 weeks after DPC sensitization. Regarding treatment: therapeutic diphenylcyclopropenone sensitization with weekly scalp DPC. Drawing of blood took place ahead of applying each patch test. The authors' total RNA extraction used unfractionated whole blood. The data were obtained in a study of human T cells and chemical hapten exposure. Germline V gene lookup returns CDR1 MNHEY and CDR2 SMNVEV (reference sequence). This CDR3 contains 16 residues. V gave up 2 bases and J gave up 1 base, with 14 bases separating them. Findings and limits, study-wide: TCRs exceeding a frequency of 1 in 1000 stayed unchanged under DPC sensitization.

TCRdb re-called the RACE reads through MiXCR, storing one row per CDR3 protein. This table has tens of thousands of distinct CDR3 sequences, about 9.4% appearing once. The origin of this receptor is a woman aged 45-65 years with alopecia areata. Some clones in this sample may be carry-over from other donors' samples. The genes are TRBV27 and TRBJ1-2, with a weak D call TRBD1 (5 bases). The input for sequencing was whole blood, taken in connection with sensitization to the hapten diphenylcyclopropenone (DPC). CDR3 DNA: TGTGCCAGCAGTTTAATGTCAGGGCGTTATAACTATGGCTACACCTTC. Its translation: CASSLMSGRYNYGYTF.